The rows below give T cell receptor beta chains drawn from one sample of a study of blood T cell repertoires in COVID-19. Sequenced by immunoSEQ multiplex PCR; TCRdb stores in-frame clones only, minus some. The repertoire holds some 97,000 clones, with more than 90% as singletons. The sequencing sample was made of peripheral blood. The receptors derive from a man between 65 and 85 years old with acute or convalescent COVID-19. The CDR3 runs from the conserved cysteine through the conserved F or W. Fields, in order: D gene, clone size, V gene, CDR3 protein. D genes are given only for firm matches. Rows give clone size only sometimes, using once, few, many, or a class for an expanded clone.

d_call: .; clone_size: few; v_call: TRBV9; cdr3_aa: CASSVDSNGNTIYF
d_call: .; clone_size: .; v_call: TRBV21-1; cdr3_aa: CASSKGGIEQYF
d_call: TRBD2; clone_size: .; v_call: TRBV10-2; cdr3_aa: CASRRGLAGGQETQYF
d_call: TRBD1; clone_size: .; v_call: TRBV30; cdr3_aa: CAWSETGGYSRNTEAFF
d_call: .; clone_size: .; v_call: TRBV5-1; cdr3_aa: CASRLRTAGGGYTF
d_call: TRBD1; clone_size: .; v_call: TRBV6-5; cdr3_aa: CASRMIQGDYGYTF
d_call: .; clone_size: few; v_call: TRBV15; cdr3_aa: CATSREQGSAYEQYF
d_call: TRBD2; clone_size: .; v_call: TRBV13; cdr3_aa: CASSLLGAGGRYEQYF
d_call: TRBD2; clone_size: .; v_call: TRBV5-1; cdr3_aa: CASSAGLAGGYEQFF
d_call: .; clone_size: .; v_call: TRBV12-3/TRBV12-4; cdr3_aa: CASSGLTLEQYF
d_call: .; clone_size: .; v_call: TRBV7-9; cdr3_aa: CASSLGRTIYEQYF
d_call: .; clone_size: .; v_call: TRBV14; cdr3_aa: CASSRPSRASEQFF
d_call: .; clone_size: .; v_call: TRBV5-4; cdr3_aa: CASSSLTPGGGSYNEQFF
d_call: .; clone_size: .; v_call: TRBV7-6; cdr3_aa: CASSSLTTNEKLFF
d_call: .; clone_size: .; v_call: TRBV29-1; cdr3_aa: CSVEAVPFGYGYTF
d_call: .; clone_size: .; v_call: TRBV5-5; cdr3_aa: CASRRADSPSYEQYF
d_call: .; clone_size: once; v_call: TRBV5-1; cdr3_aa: CASSLRGALETQYF
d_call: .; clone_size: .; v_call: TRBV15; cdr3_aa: CATSRDGGANSPLHF
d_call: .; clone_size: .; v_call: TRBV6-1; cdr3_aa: CASSEGHNQPQHF
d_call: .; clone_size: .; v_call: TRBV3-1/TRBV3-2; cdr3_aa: CATQEAWADTQYF
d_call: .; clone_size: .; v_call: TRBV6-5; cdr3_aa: CASSPRDYGYTF
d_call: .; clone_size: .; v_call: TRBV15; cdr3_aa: CATSNRVSGNTIYF
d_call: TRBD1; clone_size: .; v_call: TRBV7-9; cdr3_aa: CASSRGQGREKLFF
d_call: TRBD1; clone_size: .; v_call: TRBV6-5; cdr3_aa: CASSPRQGASEQFF
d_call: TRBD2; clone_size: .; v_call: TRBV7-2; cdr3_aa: CASSLVAAGGADTQYF
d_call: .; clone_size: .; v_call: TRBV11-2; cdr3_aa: CATHDISYEQYF
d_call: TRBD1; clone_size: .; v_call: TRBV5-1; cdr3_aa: CASSREGASNQPQHF
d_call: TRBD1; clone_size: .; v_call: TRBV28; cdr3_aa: CASRGGQGGRAFF
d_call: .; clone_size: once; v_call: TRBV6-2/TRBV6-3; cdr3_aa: CASSYPPAANTEAFF
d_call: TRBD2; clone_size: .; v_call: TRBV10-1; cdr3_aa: CASSGAGGGDTQYF
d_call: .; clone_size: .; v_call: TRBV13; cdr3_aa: CASSLGPGGPDSNQPQHF
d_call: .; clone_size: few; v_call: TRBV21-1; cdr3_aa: CASSKKQRRQGGSYEQYF
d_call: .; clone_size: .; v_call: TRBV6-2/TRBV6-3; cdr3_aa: CASSYGGTGANVLTF
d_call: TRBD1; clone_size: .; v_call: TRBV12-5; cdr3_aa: CASARPRTGDNEQFF
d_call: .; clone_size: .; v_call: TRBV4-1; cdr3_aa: CASSQDRGRTPLHF
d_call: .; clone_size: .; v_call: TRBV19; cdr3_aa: CASSVLGGPTDTQYF
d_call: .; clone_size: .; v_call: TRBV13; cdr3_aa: CASSFQGTLNSPLHF
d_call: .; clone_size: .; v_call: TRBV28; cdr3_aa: CASSLWEGLNGYTF
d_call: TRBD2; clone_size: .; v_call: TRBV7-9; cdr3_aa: CAIRAASGKEAETQYF
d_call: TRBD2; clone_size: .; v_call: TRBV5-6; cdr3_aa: CASSSPLWTSGDHNEQFF
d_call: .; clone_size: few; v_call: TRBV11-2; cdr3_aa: CASSSSRGGQAEAFF
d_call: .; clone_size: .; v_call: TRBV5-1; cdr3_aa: CASSLGADYGYTF
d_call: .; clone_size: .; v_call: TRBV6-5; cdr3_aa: CASTLSAYRDNEQFF
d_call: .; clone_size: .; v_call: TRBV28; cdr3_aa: CASSLWGGGIGYTF
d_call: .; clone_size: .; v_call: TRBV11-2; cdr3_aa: CASSFSEQETQYF
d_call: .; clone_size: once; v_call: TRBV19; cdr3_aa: CASSIVGLGGVGHEQYF
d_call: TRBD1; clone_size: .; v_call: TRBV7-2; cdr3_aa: CASSLDRVRGGYTF
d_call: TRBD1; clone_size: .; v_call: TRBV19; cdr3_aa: CASSIGAGGTYGYTF
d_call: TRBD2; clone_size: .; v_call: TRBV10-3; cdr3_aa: CATMLGGGEETQYF
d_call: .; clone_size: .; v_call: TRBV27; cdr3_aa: CASSLILGGTEAFF
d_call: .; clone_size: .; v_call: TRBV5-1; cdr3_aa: CASSPGTLGNTIYF
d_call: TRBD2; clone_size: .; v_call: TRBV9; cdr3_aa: CASSVDIAGADEQFF
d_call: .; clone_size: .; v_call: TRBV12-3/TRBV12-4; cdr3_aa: CASSLRGAPQYF